This passage covers 29 T cell receptor beta chains from one sample sequenced in a study of T cells in Graves' hyperthyroidism and ophthalmopathy. Regions amplified from RNA transcripts were the TCR beta CDR3 regions. Primed by the HTBI set, a first-round RT-PCR was run on the TCR CDR3. A single record per CDR3 protein comes from TCRdb applying MiXCR to the multiplex PCR reads. The sample lists approximately 510,000 distinct CDR3 sequences, 46% seen once, with about two fifths in the top ten. The specimen sequenced was peripheral blood or thyroid tissue (not recorded which). The receptors come from an adult woman with Graves' disease, either hyperthyroidism or ophthalmopathy (not recorded which).

The chain couples TRBV29-1 to TRBJ2-5; 7 bases align to TRBD1. Germline lookup yields CDR1 SQVTM and CDR2 ANQGSEA. The CDR3 extends over 12 amino acids. V shed 7 bases, J shed 3 bases, and the junction held 5 bases outside the gene matches. CDR3 residues: CSAQGWEETQYF. The DNA for the CDR3 is TGCAGCGCACAGGGGTGGGAAGAGACCCAGTACTTC.

The chain couples TRBV7-4 to TRBJ1-3; 8 bases align to TRBD1. CDR3 length: 19 residues. Trimming at V came to 5 bases and at J to 3 bases, leaving 18 bases not matched to a gene. Germline CDR1 SGHVT, CDR2 SQSDAQ. This CDR3 reads CASSRRVLGQGFFGNTIYF. The DNA for the CDR3 is TGTGCCAGCAGCCGACGCGTGCTTGGACAGGGCTTCTTTGGAAACACCATATATTTT.

This rearrangement joins TRBV29-1 to TRBJ1-2; D gene uncertain. Trimming took 7 bases from V and 6 from J, leaving 12 bases between them. CDR1 and CDR2 (germline): SQVTM, ANQGSEA. CDR3 length equals 11 residues. In DNA, the CDR3 is TGCAGCGCCTCGGAAGGGCATGGCTACACCTTC. As protein: CSASEGHGYTF.

This chain links TRBV10-3 with TRBJ2-5, with TRBD2 identical over 8 bases. Trimming cost V 4 bases and J 5 bases; bases outside gene matches: 15. In germline, CDR1 is ENHRY, CDR2 SYGVKD. This CDR3 is built from 17 residues. CDR3 residues: CAISARDLREGLETQYF. The CDR3, as DNA: TGTGCCATCAGTGCTAGAGATCTACGGGAGGGCCTGGAGACCCAGTACTTC.

As regards this clonotype: A much larger clone is a single base away; this may be a read error. This chain links TRBV4-2 with TRBJ2-7; D unclear. The CDR3 is made up of 15 amino acids. Trimming shortened V by 3 bases and J by 1 base, and 13 bases separated the two germline ends. Per germline, CDR1 LGHNA and CDR2 YNFKEQ. The CDR3 DNA reads as TGTGCCAGCAGCCAGGAACAAAGATCATCCTACGAGCAGTACTTC. Its translation is CASSQEQRSSYEQYF.

The chain has TRBV7-9 and TRBJ2-5; TRBD2 matches 7 bases. The germline V gene encodes CDR1 SEHNR and CDR2 FQNEAQ (reference sequence). This CDR3 comprises 16 residues. The ends lost 4 bases at V and 5 bases at J; junction bases unmatched: 13. The CDR3 DNA reads as TGTGCCAGCAGCTCCCGCGGGGGTCAAGCCGGGGAGACCCAGTACTTC. Its protein is CASSSRGGQAGETQYF. Full variable domain (outside the CDR3, taken from reference TRBV7-9 and TRBJ2-5): DTGVSQNPRHKITKRGQNVTFRCDPISEHNRLYWYRQTLGQGPEFLTYFQNEAQLEKSRLLSDRFSAERPKGSFSTLEIQRTEQGDSAMYLCASSSRGGQAGETQYFGPGTRLLVL.

The V and J genes are TRBV29-1 and TRBJ1-5, with D hard to call. Trimming shortened V by 3 bases and J by 3 bases, and 9 bases separated the two germline ends. The CDR3 spans 13 residues. Germline CDR1 and CDR2: SQVTM and ANQGSEA. CDR3 region: CSVEGGNNQPQHF. CDR3 DNA sequence: TGCAGCGTTGAGGGCGGGAACAATCAGCCCCAGCATTTT. The variable domain in full, with the rest retrieved from reference TRBV29-1 and TRBJ1-5, is SAVISQKPSRDICQRGTSLTIQCQVDSQVTMMFWYRQQPGQSLTLIATANQGSEATYESGFVIDKFPISRPNLTFSTLTVSNMSPEDSSIYLCSVEGGNNQPQHFGDGTRLSIL.

A note on this clonotype: The junction departs from germline at one end; a sequencing error may be responsible. The genes are TRBV7-9 and TRBJ1-1; tentative D call: TRBD1 (6 bases). Germline CDR1 and CDR2: SEHNR and FQNEAQ (reference sequence). This CDR3 is built from 16 residues. The CDR3 coding sequence is TGCGCCAGCAGCCCCGGGACATGGTTATCGTCGACTGAAGCTTTCTTT. Translated, it gives CASSPGTWLSSTEAFF.

This clonotype showed up just a few times. The rearrangement uses TRBV10-3 and TRBJ1-6; D gene ambiguous. CDR3 size: 12 residues. V lost 10 bases, J lost 11 bases, and 15 bases lay in between. In germline, CDR1 is ENHRY, CDR2 SYGVKD. The CDR3 sequence is CATREDQPPLHF. CDR3 nucleotides: TGTGCCACCCGCGAGGACCAGCCACCCCTCCACTTT.

Many counts were recorded for this clonotype. The rearrangement uses TRBV19 and TRBJ1-5; perhaps TRBD1 as D (5 bases). The CDR3 is 15 residues long. Germline CDR1 LNHDA, CDR2 SQIVND (reference sequence). With 5 bases removed from V and 7 bases from J, the gap between germline ends came to 18 bases. The CDR3 sequence is CASSFATQARQPQHF. CDR3 sequence (DNA): TGTGCCAGTAGTTTTGCGACACAGGCGAGGCAGCCCCAGCATTTT.

The chain couples TRBV19 to TRBJ1-1; D remains unclear. Germline CDR1 reads LNHDA; CDR2 reads SQIVND (reference sequence). The CDR3 is 15 residues long. With 7 bases removed from V and 1 base from J, the gap between germline ends came to 16 bases. The DNA for the CDR3 is TGTGCCAGTATTCTCCGGACGGGTAAGAACACTGAAGCTTTCTTT. This gives the protein CASILRTGKNTEAFF.

This chain joins TRBV12-3 or TRBV12-4 and TRBJ2-6; 10 nucleotides agree with TRBD1. This CDR3 spans 11 amino acids. Losses at the gene ends were 6 bases for V and 15 bases for J; bases not matched to a gene: 2. The CDR3 spells CASRRTGGLTF. The CDR3 DNA follows: TGTGCCAGCAGACGGACAGGGGGCCTGACTTTC.

The chain carries TRBV29-1 and TRBJ2-3; 7 bases are a match to TRBD2. Trimming at V came to 5 bases and at J to 6 bases, leaving 5 bases not matched to a gene. Germline V CDR1 and CDR2: SQVTM, ANQGSEA. CDR3 length: 12 amino acids. Here the CDR3 DNA reads TGCAGCGTTCTGGAGGGAGGGGATACGCAGTATTTT. As protein: CSVLEGGDTQYF.

The chain recombines TRBV2 with TRBJ1-1; D possibly corresponds to TRBD1 (6 bases). V lost 7 bases to trimming and J lost 3 bases, with 12 bases between them. The CDR3 consists of 13 residues. The germline CDR1 and CDR2 sequences are SNHLY and FYNNEI. The CDR3 DNA is TGTGCCAGCATTAAACAGGGTTACACTGAAGCTTTCTTT. Translated: CASIKQGYTEAFF. The full variable domain, its missing parts supplied by reference TRBV2 and TRBJ1-1, is EPEVTQTPSHQVTQMGQEVILRCVPISNHLYFYWYRQILGQKVEFLVSFYNNEISEKSEIFDDQFSVERPDGSNFTLKIRSTKLEDSAMYFCASIKQGYTEAFFGQGTRLTVV.

This clonotype appeared a few times. The chain links TRBV7-8 to TRBJ1-1; D is ambiguous. Germline CDR1 reads SGHVS; CDR2 reads FQNEAQ. There are 14 residues in the CDR3. The V and J ends lost 10 bases and 4 bases respectively, with 19 bases between them. The CDR3 loop is CATSQRVAITEAFF. The DNA of the CDR3 is TGTGCCACCTCTCAACGGGTCGCGATCACTGAAGCTTTCTTT.

This clonotype showed up just once. The chain uses TRBV12-3 or TRBV12-4 and TRBJ2-6, with D perhaps TRBD1 (5 bases). The CDR3 runs to 10 residues. The germline V and J ends were trimmed by 7 bases and 16 bases, with 11 bases remaining between them. The DNA for the CDR3 is TGTGCCAGCAATATAGGGGTGCTGACTTTC. It is translated as CASNIGVLTF.

This chain links TRBV7-2 with TRBJ1-1, with TRBD1 identical over 7 bases. This CDR3 is 14 amino acids long. Germline CDR1 is SGHTA and CDR2 is FQGNSA. The trim removed 5 bases at V and 3 bases at J, leaving 6 bases unmatched. CDR3 in amino acids: CASSEQGTDTEAFF. As DNA, the CDR3 is TGTGCCAGCAGCGAACAAGGGACAGACACTGAAGCTTTCTTT.

The chain joins TRBV7-9 to TRBJ1-1, with no clear D. CDR1 is SEHNR and CDR2 is FQNEAQ in the germline V gene (reference sequence). This CDR3 spans 13 amino acids. V was shortened by 4 bases and J by 4 bases, with 10 bases between the two germline ends. The CDR3 region has the DNA TGTGCCAGCAGCTCAGTCTTGGGCACTGAAGCTTTCTTT. Protein: CASSSVLGTEAFF.

The chain uses TRBV10-3 and TRBJ1-4; tentative D call: TRBD1 (6 bases). CDR3 length: 16 residues. CDR1 and CDR2 (germline): ENHRY, SYGVKD. The V end was cut by 5 bases, the J end by 8 bases, with 21 bases between. The CDR3 loop reads CAISHGMTGLGEKLFF. CDR3 DNA: TGTGCCATCAGTCATGGAATGACAGGCTTGGGAGAAAAACTGTTTTTT.

The gene calls are TRBV6-6 and TRBJ1-1; D might be TRBD1 (5 bases). This CDR3 region has 13 residues. Germline CDR1 and CDR2: MNHNY and SVGAGI (reference sequence). The V end lost 4 bases, the J end lost 7 bases, and 13 bases lay between the germline ends. The CDR3: CASSFPETDEAFF. In DNA form, the CDR3 reads TGTGCCAGCAGTTTCCCAGAGACAGATGAAGCTTTCTTT.

Remarks on this clonotype: A read error may produce the germline difference seen at one junction end. As DNA, the CDR3 is TGTGCCAGCGGCTTACCAGAAGAGACCCAGTACTTC. Residues: CASGLPEETQYF. This chain joins TRBV11-2 and TRBJ2-5; D uncertain. The CDR3 is 12 residues long. The germline gives CDR1 SGHAT, CDR2 FQNNGV. Using reference TRBV11-2 and TRBJ2-5 for the parts outside the CDR3, the full variable domain is EAGVAQSPRYKIIEKRQSVAFWCNPISGHATLYWYQQILGQGPKLLIQFQNNGVVDDSQLPKDRFSAERLKGVDSTLKIQPAKLEDSAVYLCASGLPEETQYFGPGTRLLVL.

This clonotype was recorded a few times. This sequence joins TRBV20-1 and TRBJ2-7, with D possibly TRBD2 on 5 matching bases. With 4 bases removed from V and 3 bases from J, the gap between germline ends came to 7 bases. Germline-derived CDR1 and CDR2 are DFQATT and SNEGSKA (reference sequence). This CDR3 comprises 11 residues. Here the CDR3 reads CSANRDYEQYF. The CDR3, as DNA: TGCAGTGCTAACCGGGACTACGAGCAGTACTTC.

Comments on this clonotype: One end of the junction fails to match germline, which may point to a read error. This rearrangement joins TRBV11-2 to TRBJ2-2; D call uncertain. Germline CDR1 SGHAT, CDR2 FQNNGV. The CDR3 has 14 residues. The CDR3 spells CASSLVGNYNEQFF. The CDR3 DNA follows: TGTGCCAGCAGCTTAGTAGGTAACTACAATGAGCAGTTTTTT.

This clonotype was counted at least ten times. J is TRBJ1-2 and V is TRBV6-1; 9 nucleotides align to TRBD1. Germline V gene lookup returns CDR1 MNHNS and CDR2 SASEGT. V lost 0 bases and J lost 5; bases outside the gene matches: 4. The CDR3 extends over 15 amino acids. The CDR3 loop is CASSEATGGVYGYTF. The CDR3 region has the DNA TGTGCCAGCAGTGAAGCTACAGGGGGCGTTTATGGCTACACCTTC.

The genes are TRBV10-3 and TRBJ1-5; the D gene is possibly TRBD1 (6 bases). V lost 5 bases and J lost 3, with 11 bases in between. There are 14 residues in the CDR3. Germline V gene lookup returns CDR1 ENHRY and CDR2 SYGVKD. CDR3 region: CAISSGQHNQPQHF. CDR3 DNA sequence: TGTGCCATCAGTTCCGGACAGCACAATCAGCCCCAGCATTTT.

This clonotype came up many times. J is TRBJ1-5 and V is TRBV7-3; TRBD1 matches at 7 bases. The junction had 9 bases not matched to a gene; V was cut back by 4 bases and J by 3 bases. Germline V gene lookup returns CDR1 SGHTA and CDR2 FQGTGA. CDR3 length equals 16 residues. This chain's CDR3 is CASSSTDGTVNQPQHF. CDR3 DNA: TGTGCCAGCAGCTCGACCGACGGGACAGTCAATCAGCCCCAGCATTTT. The variable domain in full, with the rest retrieved from reference TRBV7-3 and TRBJ1-5, is GAGVSQTPSNKVTEKGKYVELRCDPISGHTALYWYRQSLGQGPEFLIYFQGTGAADDSGLPNDRFFAVRPEGSVSTLKIQRTERGDSAVYLCASSSTDGTVNQPQHFGDGTRLSIL.

The chain recombines TRBV2 with TRBJ1-2; D may be TRBD1 (5 bases). The ends were cut back, 8 bases at V and 3 bases at J, with 19 bases in the middle. The CDR3 extends over 15 amino acids. The germline gives CDR1 SNHLY, CDR2 FYNNEI. CDR3 sequence: CASSREQESYYGYTF. CDR3 nucleotide sequence: TGTGCCAGCTCGCGGGAACAGGAGTCCTACTATGGCTACACCTTC.

This chain uses TRBV5-4 with TRBJ2-2; no clear D gene. This CDR3 has 11 amino acids. The germline CDR1 and CDR2 sequences are SGHNT and YYREEE (reference sequence). Trimming removed 7 bases from V and 8 bases from J, with 9 bases in between. The CDR3 DNA sequence: TGTGCCAGCCACCGACGAGGGGAGCTGTTTTTT. Translating it yields CASHRRGELFF.

The chain recombines TRBV7-3 with TRBJ1-1; no clear D gene. Germline-derived CDR1 and CDR2 are SGHTA and FQGTGA. The CDR3 runs to 12 residues. Trimming left V 3 bases short and J 8 bases short, with 10 bases between. CDR3 in DNA: TGTGCCAGCAGCTTGCCGGACCCAGAAGCTTTCTTT. This translates into CASSLPDPEAFF.